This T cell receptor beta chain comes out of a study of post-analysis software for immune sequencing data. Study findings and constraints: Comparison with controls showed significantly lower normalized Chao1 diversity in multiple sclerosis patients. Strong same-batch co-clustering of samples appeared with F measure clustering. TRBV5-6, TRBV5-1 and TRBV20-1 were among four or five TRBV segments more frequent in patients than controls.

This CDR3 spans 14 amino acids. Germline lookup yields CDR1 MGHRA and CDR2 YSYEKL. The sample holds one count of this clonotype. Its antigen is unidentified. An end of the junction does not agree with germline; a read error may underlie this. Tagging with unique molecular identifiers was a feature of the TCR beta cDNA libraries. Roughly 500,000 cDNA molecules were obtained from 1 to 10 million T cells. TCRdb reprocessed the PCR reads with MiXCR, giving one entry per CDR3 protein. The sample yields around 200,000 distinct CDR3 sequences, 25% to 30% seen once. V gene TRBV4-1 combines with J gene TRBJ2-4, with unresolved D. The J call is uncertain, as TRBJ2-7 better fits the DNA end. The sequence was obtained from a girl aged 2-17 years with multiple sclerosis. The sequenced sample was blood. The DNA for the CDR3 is TGCACCAGCAGCCAAGGCAACTACTACTACGAGCAGTACTTC. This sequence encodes CTSSQGNYYYEQYF.